This T cell receptor beta chain was documented in a study of breast tumors, draining lymph nodes, adjacent tissues (dated by TCRdb to the mid-2010s). Background for the entire study: TCR beta repertoires were compared across tumor, adjacent nontumor tissue and axillary lymph nodes obtained from breast cancer patients. The study was designed to assess the relationships and possible T-cell exchange between tumor, surrounding tissue and draining lymph node repertoires in human breast cancer. Points the paper makes about the study in general: Rather than being directly demonstrated, the conclusion that tumor T cells originate in lymph nodes was presented as consistent with a hypothesis. In luminal-like breast cancer, tumor and nontumor tissue repertoires resembled each other significantly more than in basal-like breast cancer. T-cell repertoire diversity in tumors was found to be lower than in lymph nodes but higher than in nontumor tissue, and preferential V and J gene usage was observed. A scenario in which most tumor T cells derive from the lymph node and then expand within tumor tissue was judged to be consistent with the data.

Sequencing used an Illumina HiSeq 2000. Multiplex PCR amplification was used to generate the TCR beta chain libraries. High-throughput sequencing was used to analyze the amplified TCR beta chain products. TCRdb reran the public reads through fastp at Q25 and MiXCR, keeping productive beta chains. Identical CDR3 proteins give one entry, which carries the most common genes and DNA. The sample table contains tens of thousands of distinct CDR3 sequences; only one count was recorded for approximately 57% of them. The top ten clonotypes cover 15% to 20% of the sample. The germline V gene encodes CDR1 MNHEY and CDR2 SVGEGT. Clipping removes 10 bases from V and 6 bases from J, with 18 as the unmatched junction base count. The CDR3 goes from the cysteine to the phenylalanine over 17 residues. This entry keeps only the CDR3 DNA: 51 bases, framed from base 1. This clonotype has a count of ten or more. Its binding antigen is unknown. No qualities accompany the bases; no much larger clone lies one base away.

Source material: breast tumor tissue. The chain uses TRBV6-2 or TRBV6-3 and TRBJ2-3, with 11 bases in between that match TRBD2. This TCR came from a female donor with breast cancer. Some clones in this sample may be carry-over from other donors' samples. The nucleotides read TGTGCCACCAGGCCGACGATAGCGGGGGGGCCACGCGATACGCAGTATTTT. Translated, it gives CATRPTIAGGPRDTQYF.